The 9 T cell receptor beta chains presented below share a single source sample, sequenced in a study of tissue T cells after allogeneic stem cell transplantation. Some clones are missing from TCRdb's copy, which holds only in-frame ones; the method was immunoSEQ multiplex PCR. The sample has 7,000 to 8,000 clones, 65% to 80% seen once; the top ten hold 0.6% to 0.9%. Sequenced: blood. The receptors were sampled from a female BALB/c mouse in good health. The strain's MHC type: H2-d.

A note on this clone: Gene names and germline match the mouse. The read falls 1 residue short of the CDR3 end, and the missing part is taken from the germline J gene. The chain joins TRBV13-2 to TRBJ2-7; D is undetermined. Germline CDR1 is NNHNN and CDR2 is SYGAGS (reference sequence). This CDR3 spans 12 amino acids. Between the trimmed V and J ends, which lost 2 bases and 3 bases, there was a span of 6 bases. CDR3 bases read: TGTGCCAGCGGTGACAGAATCTATGAACAGTAC. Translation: CASGDRIYEQY. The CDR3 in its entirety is CASGDRIYEQYF.

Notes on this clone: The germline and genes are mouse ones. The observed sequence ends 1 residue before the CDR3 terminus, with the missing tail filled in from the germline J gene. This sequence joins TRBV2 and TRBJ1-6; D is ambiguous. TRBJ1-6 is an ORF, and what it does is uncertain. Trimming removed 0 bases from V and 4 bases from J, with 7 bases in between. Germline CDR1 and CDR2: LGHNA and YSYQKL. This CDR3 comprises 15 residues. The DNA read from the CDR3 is TGTGCCAGCAGCCAAGACAGGAAATATAATTCGCCCCTCTAC. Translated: CASSQDRKYNSPLY. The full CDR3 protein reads CASSQDRKYNSPLYF.

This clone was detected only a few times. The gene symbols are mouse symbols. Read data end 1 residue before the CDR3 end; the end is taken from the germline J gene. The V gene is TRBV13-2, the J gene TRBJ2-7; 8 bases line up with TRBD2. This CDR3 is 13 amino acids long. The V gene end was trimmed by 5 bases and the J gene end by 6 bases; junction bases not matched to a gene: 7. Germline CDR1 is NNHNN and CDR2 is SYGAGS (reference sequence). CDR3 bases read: TGTGCCAGCGGGGAGGGGGGGGCGCGTGAACAGTAC. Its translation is CASGEGGAREQY. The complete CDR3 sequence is CASGEGGAREQYF.

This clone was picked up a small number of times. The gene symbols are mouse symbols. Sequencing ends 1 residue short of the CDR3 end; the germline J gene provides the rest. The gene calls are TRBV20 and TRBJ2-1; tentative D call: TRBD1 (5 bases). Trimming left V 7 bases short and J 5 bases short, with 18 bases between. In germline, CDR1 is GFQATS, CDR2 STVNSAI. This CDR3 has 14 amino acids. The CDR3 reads CGVRRGTRDAEQFF. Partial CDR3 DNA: TGTGGTGTCAGGAGGGGAACGAGGGATGCTGAGCAGTTC.

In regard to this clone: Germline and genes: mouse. The sequenced part of the CDR3 DNA is TGTGCCAGCAGCCAAGAAGGGGGGAGTGCAGAAACGCTGTAT. Amino acid sequence: CASSQEGGSAETLY. From start to end, the CDR3 is CASSQEGGSAETLYF. The chain is built from TRBV2 and TRBJ2-3, with D perhaps assigned TRBD1 or TRBD2 (6 bases each). Read coverage stops 1 residue before the CDR3 terminus; the germline J gene supplies the remainder. Germline CDR1 LGHNA, CDR2 YSYQKL. This CDR3 spans 15 amino acids. V lost 0 bases to trimming and J lost 0 bases, with 7 bases between them.

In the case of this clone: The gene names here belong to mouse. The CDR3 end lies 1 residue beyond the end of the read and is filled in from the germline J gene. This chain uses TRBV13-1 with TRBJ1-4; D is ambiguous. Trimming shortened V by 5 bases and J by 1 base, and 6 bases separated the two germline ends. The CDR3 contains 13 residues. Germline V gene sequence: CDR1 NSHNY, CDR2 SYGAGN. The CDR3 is CASRGSSNERLFF. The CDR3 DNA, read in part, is TGTGCCAGCAGGGGATCTTCCAACGAAAGATTATTT.

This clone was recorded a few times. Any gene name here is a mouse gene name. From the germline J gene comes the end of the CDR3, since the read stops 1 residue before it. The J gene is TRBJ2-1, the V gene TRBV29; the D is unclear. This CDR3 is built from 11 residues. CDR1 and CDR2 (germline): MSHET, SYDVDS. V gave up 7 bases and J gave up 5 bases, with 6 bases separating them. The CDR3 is CASTGDAEQFF. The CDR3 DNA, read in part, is TGTGCTAGCACCGGGGATGCTGAGCAGTTC.

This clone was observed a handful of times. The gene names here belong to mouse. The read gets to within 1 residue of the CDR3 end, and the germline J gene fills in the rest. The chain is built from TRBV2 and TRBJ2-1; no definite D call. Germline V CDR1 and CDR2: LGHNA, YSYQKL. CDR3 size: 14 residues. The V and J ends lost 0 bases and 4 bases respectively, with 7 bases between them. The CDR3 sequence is CASSQDWSYAEQFF. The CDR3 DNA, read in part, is TGTGCCAGCAGCCAAGATTGGTCTTATGCTGAGCAGTTC.

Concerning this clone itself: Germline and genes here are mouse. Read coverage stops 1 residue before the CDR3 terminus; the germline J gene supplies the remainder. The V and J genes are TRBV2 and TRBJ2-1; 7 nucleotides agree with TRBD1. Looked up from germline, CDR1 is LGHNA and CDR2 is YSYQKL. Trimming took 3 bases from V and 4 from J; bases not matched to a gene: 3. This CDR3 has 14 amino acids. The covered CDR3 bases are TGTGCCAGCAGCCACCCGGGACAGTATGCTGAGCAGTTC. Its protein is CASSHPGQYAEQF. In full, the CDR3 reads CASSHPGQYAEQFF.